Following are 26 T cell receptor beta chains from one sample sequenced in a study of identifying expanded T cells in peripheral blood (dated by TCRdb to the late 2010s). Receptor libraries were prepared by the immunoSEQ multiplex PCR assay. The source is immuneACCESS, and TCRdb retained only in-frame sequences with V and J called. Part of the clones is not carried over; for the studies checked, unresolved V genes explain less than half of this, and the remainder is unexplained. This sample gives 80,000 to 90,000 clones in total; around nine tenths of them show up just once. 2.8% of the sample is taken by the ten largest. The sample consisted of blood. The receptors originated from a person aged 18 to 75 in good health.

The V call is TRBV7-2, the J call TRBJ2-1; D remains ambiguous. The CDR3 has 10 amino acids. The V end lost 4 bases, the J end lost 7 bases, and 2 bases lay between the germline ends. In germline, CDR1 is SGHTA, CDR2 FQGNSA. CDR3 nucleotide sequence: TGTGCCAGCAGCTGGAATGAGCAGTTCTTC. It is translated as CASSWNEQFF.

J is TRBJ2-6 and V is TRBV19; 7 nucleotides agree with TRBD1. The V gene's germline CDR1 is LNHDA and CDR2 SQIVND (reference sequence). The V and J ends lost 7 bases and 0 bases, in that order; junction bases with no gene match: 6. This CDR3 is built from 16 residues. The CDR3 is CASTPGQFSGANVLTF. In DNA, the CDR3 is TGTGCCAGTACCCCGGGACAGTTCTCTGGGGCCAACGTCCTGACTTTC.

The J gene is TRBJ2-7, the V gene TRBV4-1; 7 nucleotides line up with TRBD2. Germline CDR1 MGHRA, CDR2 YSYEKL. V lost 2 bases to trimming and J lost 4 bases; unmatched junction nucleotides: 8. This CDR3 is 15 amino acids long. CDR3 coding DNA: TGCGCCAGCAGCCAATCCCCGGGAGGCTCGTACGAGCAGTACTTC. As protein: CASSQSPGGSYEQYF.

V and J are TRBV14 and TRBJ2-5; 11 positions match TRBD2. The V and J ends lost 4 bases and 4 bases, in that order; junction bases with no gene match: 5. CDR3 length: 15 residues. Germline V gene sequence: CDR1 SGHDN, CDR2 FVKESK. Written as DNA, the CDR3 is TGTGCCAGCAGCCTTACCCTAGCGGGGGGAGAGACCCAGTACTTC. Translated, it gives CASSLTLAGGETQYF. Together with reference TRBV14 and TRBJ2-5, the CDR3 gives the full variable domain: EAGVTQFPSHSVIEKGQTVTLRCDPISGHDNLYWYRRVMGKEIKFLLHFVKESKQDESGMPNNRFLAERTGGTYSTLKVQPAELEDSGVYFCASSLTLAGGETQYFGPGTRLLVL.

CDR3 nucleotides: TGTGCCAGCAGCACCACAGGGGGGTTCACCGGGGAGCTGTTTTTT. This gives the protein CASSTTGGFTGELFF. V is TRBV7-9 and J is TRBJ2-2; TRBD1 agrees at 8 bases. Per the germline V gene, CDR1 is SEHNR and CDR2 is FQNEAQ (reference sequence). CDR3 length: 15 amino acids. The J segment lost 4 bases and the V segment lost 5 bases, leaving 6 bases of the junction unmatched.

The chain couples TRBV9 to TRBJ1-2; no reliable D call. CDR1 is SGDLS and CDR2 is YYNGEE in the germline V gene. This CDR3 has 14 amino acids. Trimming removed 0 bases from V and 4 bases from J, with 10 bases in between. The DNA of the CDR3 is TGTGCCAGCAGCGTAGGGAACAGCCGCTATGGCTACACCTTC. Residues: CASSVGNSRYGYTF.

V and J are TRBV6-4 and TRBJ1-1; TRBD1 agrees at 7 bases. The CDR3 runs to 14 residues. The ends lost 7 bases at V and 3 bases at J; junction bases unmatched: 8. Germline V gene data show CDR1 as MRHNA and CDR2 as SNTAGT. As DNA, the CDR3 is TGTGCCAGCACCTGTAAGGGACAGTACACTGAAGCTTTCTTT. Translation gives CASTCKGQYTEAFF.

CDR3 bases: TGCGCCAGCAGCCCTTGGACAGGGGGTCGCAATGAGCAGTTCTTC. Translation gives CASSPWTGGRNEQFF. The chain has TRBV4-1 and TRBJ2-1; 10 nucleotides agree with TRBD1. J was trimmed by 6 bases and V by 4 bases; bases with no gene match: 6. Germline V gene data show CDR1 as MGHRA and CDR2 as YSYEKL. This CDR3 contains 15 residues.

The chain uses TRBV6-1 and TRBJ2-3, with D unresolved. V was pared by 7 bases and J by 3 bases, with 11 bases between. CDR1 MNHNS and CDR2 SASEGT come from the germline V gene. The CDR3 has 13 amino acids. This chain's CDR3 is CASTSSGTDTQYF. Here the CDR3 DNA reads TGTGCCAGCACCTCCTCCGGGACAGATACGCAGTATTTT.

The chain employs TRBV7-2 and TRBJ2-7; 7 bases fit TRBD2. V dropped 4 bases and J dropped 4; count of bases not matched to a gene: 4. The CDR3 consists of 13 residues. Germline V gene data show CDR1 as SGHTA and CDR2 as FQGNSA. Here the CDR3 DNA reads TGTGCCAGCAGCTGGGAGGGGAGATACGAGCAGTACTTC. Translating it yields CASSWEGRYEQYF.

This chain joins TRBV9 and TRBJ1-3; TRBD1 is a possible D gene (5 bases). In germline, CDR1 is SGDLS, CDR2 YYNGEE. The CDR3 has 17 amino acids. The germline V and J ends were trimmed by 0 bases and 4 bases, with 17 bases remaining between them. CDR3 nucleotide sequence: TGTGCCAGCAGCGTAGCTAGCACCCAGGGTCTAGGAAACACCATATATTTT. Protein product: CASSVASTQGLGNTIYF.

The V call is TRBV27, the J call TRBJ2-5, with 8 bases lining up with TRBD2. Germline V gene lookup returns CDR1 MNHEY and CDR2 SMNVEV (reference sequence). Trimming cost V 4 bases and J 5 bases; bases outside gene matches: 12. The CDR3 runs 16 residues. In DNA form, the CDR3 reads TGTGCCAGCAGTTCCGGTAGCGGGACGGTGGAGGAGACCCAGTACTTC. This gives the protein CASSSGSGTVEETQYF.

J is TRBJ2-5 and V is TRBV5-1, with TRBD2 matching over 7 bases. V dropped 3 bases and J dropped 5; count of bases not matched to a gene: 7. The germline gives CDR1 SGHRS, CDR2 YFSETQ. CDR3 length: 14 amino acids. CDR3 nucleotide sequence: TGCGCCAGCAGCTCGGGGGAGGGGACGGAGACCCAGTACTTC. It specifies CASSSGEGTETQYF.

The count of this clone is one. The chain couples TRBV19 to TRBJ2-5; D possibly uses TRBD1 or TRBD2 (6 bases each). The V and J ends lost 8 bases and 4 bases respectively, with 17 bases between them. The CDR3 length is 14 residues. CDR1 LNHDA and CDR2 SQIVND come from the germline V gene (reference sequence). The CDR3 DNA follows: TGTGCCAGTGCATCCTCGAAGGGGGGAGAGACCCAGTACTTC. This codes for CASASSKGGETQYF. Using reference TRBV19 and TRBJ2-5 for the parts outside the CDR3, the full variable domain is DGGITQSPKYLFRKEGQNVTLSCEQNLNHDAMYWYRQDPGQGLRLIYYSQIVNDFQKGDIAEGYSVSREKKESFPLTVTSAQKNPTAFYLCASASSKGGETQYFGPGTRLLVL.

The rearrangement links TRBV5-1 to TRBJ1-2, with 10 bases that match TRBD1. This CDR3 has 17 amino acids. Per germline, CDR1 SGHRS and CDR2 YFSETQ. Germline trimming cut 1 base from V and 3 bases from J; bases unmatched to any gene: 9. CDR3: CASSLSSGTGVDYGYTF. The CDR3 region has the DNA TGCGCCAGCAGCTTGTCCTCCGGGACAGGGGTAGACTATGGCTACACCTTC.

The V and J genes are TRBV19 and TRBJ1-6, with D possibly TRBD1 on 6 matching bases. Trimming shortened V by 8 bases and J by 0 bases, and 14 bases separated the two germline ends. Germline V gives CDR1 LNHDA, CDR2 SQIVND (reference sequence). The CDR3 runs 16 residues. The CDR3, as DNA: TGTGCCAGTTGCCGGGACAAGAGCTCCTATAATTCACCCCTCCACTTT. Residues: CASCRDKSSYNSPLHF.

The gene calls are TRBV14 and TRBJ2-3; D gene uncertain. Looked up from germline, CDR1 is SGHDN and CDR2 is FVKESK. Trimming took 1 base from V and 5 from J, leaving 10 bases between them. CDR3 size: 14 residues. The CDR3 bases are TGTGCCAGCAGCCAAGGGCCGATTGGAGATACGCAGTATTTT. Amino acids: CASSQGPIGDTQYF.

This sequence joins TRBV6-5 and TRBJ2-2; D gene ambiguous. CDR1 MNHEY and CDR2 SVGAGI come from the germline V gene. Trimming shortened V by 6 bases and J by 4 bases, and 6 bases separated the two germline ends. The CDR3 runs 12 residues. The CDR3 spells CASSQSTGELFF. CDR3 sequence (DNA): TGTGCCAGCAGCCAAAGCACCGGGGAGCTGTTTTTT.

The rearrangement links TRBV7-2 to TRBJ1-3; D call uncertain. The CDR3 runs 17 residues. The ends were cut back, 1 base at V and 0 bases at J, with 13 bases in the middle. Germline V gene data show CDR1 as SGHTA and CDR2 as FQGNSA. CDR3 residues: CASSLVSGFLSGNTIYF. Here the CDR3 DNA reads TGTGCCAGCAGCTTAGTCTCGGGGTTCCTCTCTGGAAACACCATATATTTT. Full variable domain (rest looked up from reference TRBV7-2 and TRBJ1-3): GAGVSQSPSNKVTEKGKDVELRCDPISGHTALYWYRQSLGQGLEFLIYFQGNSAPDKSGLPSDRFSAERTGGSVSTLTIQRTQQEDSAVYLCASSLVSGFLSGNTIYFGEGSWLTVV.

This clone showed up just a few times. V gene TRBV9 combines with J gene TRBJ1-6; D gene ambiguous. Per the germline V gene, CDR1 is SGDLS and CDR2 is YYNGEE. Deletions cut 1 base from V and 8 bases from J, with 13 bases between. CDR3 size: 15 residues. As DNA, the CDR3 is TGTGCCAGCAGCGTATCTTGGTCGGTGGATTCACCCCTCCACTTT. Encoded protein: CASSVSWSVDSPLHF.

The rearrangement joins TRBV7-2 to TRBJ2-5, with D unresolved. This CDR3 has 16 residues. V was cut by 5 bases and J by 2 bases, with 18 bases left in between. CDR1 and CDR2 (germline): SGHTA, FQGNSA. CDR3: CASSHPPTTVQETQYF. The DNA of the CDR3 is TGTGCCAGCAGCCACCCGCCGACGACGGTTCAAGAGACCCAGTACTTC.

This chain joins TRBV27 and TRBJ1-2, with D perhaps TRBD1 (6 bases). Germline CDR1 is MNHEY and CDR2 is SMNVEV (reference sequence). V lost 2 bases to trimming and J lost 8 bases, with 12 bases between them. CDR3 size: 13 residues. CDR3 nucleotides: TGTGCCAGCAGTTTAAGGGGGGGCGGCGGCTACACCTTC. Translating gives CASSLRGGGGYTF.

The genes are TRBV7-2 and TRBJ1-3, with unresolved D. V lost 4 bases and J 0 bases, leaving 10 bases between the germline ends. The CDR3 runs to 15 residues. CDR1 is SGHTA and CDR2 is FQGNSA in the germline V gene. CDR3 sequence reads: CASSYRTVSGNTIYF. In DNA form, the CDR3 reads TGTGCCAGCAGCTATAGGACGGTCTCTGGAAACACCATATATTTT.

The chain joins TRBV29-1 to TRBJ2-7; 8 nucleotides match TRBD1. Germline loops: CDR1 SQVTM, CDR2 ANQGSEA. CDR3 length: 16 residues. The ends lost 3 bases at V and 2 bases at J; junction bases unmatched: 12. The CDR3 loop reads CSVEDRVGSPPYEQYF. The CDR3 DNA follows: TGCAGCGTTGAGGACAGGGTGGGGTCTCCGCCCTACGAGCAGTACTTC.

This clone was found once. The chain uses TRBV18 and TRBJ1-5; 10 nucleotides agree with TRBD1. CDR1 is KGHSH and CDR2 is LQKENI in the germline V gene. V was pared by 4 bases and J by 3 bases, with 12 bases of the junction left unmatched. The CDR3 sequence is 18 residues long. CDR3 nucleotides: TGTGCCAGCTCACTGACAGGGGGCCTCATTTTGGACAATCAGCCCCAGCATTTT. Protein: CASSLTGGLILDNQPQHF.

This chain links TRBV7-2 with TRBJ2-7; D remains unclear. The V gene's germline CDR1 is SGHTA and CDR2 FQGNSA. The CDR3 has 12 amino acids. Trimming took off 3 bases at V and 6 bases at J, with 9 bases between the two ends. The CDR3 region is CASSFAGTEQYF. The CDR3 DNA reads TGTGCCAGCAGCTTCGCCGGCACCGAGCAGTACTTC. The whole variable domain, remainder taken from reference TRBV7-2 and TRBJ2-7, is GAGVSQSPSNKVTEKGKDVELRCDPISGHTALYWYRQSLGQGLEFLIYFQGNSAPDKSGLPSDRFSAERTGGSVSTLTIQRTQQEDSAVYLCASSFAGTEQYFGPGTRLTVT.